This T cell receptor beta chain was recorded in a study of cytomegalovirus exposure and HLA in healthy donors. The study, taken as a whole, reports: Most likely, a cluster of highly shared sequence variants arose as a sequencing artifact.

Looked up from germline, CDR1 is SGHDN and CDR2 is FVKESK. V lost 4 bases to trimming and J lost 10 bases, with 14 bases between them. The CDR3 sequence is 13 residues long. With regard to this clone: The antigen is undetermined.

Vbeta (60) and Jbeta (13) primers were used in the PCR. Method: immunoSEQ multiplex PCR; TCRdb's copy keeps in-frame clones and lacks some. This sample yields roughly 120,000 clones, of which around 72% are seen a single time; 8.2% belongs to the top ten. What was sequenced was PBMCs. The receptor was isolated from a middle-aged woman in good health and CMV-seropositive. This sequence joins TRBV14 and TRBJ2-1; the D gene is possibly TRBD1 (5 bases). The CDR3 nucleotides read TGTGCCAGCAGCCTCACCCTTCGACAGGAGCAGTTCTTC. This codes for CASSLTLRQEQFF.